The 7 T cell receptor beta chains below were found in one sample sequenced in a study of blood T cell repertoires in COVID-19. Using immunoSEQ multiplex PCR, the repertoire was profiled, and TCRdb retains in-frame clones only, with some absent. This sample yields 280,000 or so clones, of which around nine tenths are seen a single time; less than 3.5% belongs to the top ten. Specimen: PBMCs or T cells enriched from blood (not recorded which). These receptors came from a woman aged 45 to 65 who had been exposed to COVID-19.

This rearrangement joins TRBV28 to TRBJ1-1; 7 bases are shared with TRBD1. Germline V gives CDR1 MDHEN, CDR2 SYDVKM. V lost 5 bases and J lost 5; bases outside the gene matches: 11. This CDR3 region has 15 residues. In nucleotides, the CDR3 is TGTGCCAGCAGTCTCAATCAACCGACAGGGACTGAAGCTTTCTTT. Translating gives CASSLNQPTGTEAFF.

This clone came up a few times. For the CDR3, the DNA is TGTGCCCCACGGGGGGGCGGACACCCAGGAGCTAACTATGGCTACACCTTC. It translates to CAPRGGGHPGANYGYTF. The chain recombines TRBV10-3 with TRBJ1-2, with D possibly matching TRBD1 (6 bases). V was trimmed by 11 bases and J by 0 bases, leaving 25 bases between them. Germline assignment: CDR1 ENHRY and CDR2 SYGVKD. The CDR3 runs 17 residues.

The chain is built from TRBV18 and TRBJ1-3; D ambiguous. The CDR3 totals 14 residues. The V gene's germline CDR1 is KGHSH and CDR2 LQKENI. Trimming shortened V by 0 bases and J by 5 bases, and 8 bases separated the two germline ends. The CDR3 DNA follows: TGTGCCAGCTCACCACCCTATGACAGAAACACCATATATTTT. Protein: CASSPPYDRNTIYF.

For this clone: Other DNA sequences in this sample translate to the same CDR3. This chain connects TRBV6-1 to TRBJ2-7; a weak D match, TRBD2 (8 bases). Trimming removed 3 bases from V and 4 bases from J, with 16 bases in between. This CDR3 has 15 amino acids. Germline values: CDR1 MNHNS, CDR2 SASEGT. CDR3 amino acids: CASSERGDSPYEQYF. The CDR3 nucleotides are TGTGCCAGCAGTGAGCGGGGGGACAGTCCTTACGAGCAGTACTTC.

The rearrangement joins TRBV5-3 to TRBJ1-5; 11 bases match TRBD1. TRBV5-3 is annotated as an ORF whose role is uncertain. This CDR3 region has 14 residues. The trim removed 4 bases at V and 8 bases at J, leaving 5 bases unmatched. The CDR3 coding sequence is TGTGCCAGAAGCCCGGACAGGGGGCTCAAGCCCCAGCATTTT. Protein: CARSPDRGLKPQHF.

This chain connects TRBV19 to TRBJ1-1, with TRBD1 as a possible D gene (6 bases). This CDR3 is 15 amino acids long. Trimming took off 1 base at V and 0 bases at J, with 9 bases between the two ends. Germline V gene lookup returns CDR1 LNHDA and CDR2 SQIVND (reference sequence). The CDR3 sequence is CASSIVTGLNTEAFF. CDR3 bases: TGTGCCAGTAGTATAGTTACAGGGTTGAACACTGAAGCTTTCTTT.

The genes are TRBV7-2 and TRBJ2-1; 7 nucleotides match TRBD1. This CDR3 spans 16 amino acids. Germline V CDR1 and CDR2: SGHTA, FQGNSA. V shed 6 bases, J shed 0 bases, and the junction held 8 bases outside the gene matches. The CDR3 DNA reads TGTGCCAGCAGTCCTACAGGGGAATCCTCCTACAATGAGCAGTTCTTC. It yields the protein CASSPTGESSYNEQFF. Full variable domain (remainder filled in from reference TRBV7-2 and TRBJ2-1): GAGVSQSPSNKVTEKGKDVELRCDPISGHTALYWYRQSLGQGLEFLIYFQGNSAPDKSGLPSDRFSAERTGGSVSTLTIQRTQQEDSAVYLCASSPTGESSYNEQFFGPGTRLTVL.